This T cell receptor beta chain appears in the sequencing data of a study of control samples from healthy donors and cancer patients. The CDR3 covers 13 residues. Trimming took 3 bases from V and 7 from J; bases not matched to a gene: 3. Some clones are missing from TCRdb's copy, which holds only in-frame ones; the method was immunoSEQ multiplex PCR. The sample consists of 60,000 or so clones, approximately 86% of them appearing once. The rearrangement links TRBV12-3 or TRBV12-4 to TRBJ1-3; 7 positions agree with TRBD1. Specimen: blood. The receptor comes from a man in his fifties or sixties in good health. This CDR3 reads CASSFRGRNTIYF. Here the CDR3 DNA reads TGTGCCAGCAGTTTCAGGGGGAGGAACACCATATATTTT.